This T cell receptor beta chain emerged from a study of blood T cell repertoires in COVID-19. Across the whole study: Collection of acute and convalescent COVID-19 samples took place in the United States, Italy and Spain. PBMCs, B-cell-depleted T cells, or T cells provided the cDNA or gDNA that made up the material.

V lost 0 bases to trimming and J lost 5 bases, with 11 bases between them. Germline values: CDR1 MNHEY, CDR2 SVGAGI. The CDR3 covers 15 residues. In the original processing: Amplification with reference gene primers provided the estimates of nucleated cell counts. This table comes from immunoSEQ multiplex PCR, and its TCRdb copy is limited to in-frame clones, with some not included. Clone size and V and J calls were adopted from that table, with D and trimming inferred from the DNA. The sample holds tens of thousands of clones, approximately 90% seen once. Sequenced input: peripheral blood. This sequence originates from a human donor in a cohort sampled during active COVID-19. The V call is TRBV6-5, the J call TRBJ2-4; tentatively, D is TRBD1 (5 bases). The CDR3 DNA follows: TGTGCCAGCAGTTACTCCCCAGGGCAGCAAAACATTCAGTACTTC. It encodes CASSYSPGQQNIQYF.